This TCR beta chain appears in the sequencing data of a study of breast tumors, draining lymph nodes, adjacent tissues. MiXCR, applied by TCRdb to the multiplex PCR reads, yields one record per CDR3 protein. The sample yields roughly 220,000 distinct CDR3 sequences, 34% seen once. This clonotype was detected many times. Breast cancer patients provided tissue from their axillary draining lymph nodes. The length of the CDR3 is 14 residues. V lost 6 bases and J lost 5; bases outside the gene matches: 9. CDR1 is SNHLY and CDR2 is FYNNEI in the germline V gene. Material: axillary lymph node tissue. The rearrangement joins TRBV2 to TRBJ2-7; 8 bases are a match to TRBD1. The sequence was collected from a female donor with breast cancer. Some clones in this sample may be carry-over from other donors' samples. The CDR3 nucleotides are TGTGCCAGCAGGAGGACAGGGTGGACCAACGAGCAGTACTTC. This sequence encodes CASRRTGWTNEQYF.